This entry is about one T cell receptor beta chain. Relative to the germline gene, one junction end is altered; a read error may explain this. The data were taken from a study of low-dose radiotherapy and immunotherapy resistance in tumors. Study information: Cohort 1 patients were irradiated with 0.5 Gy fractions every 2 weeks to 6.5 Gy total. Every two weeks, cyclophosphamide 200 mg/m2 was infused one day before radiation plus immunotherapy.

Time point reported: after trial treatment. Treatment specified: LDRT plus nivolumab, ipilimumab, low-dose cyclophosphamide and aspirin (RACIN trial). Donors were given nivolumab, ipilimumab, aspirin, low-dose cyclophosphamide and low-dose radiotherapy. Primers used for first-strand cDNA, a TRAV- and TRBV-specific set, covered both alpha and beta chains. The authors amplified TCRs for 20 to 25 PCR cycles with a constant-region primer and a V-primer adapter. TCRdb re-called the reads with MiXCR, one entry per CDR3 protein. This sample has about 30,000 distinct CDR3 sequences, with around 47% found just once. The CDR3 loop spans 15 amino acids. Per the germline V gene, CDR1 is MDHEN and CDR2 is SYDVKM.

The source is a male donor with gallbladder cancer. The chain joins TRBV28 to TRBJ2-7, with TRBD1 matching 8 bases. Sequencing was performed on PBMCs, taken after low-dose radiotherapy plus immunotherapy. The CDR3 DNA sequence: TGTGTCAGCAGTTTATCCCGGGACAGGACCCCTAAGCAGTACTTC. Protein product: CVSSLSRDRTPKQYF.